Following are 2 T cell receptor beta chains from one sample sequenced in a study of post-analysis software for immune sequencing data. Every TCR beta cDNA library bore unique molecular identifiers. TCRdb reprocessed the PCR reads via MiXCR and lists one record per CDR3 protein. The sample holds approximately 770,000 distinct CDR3 sequences, roughly 46% seen once. Points from the study as a whole: There were a few TRBV segments more frequent in patients than controls, and TRBV5-6, TRBV5-1 and TRBV20-1 were among them.

These receptors' targets are unknown. The sample taken for sequencing was blood. The receptors stem from a girl aged 10 to 17 with multiple sclerosis.

This clonotype was picked up a small number of times. The chain carries TRBV6-2 or TRBV6-3 and TRBJ2-1, with TRBD2 identical over 10 bases. Germline-derived CDR1 and CDR2 are MNHEY and SVGEGT. Losses at the gene ends were 7 bases for V and 8 bases for J; bases not matched to a gene: 5. The CDR3 totals 13 residues. The CDR3 loop is CASKAGGDDEQFF. The CDR3 bases are TGTGCCAGCAAAGCGGGAGGGGACGATGAGCAGTTCTTC.

This clonotype was seen only a few times. The V call is TRBV5-6, the J call TRBJ2-7, with a tentative D call TRBD1 (6 bases). Germline loops: CDR1 SGHDT, CDR2 YYEEEE. This CDR3 is 12 amino acids long. Trimming removed 6 bases from V and 6 bases from J, with 13 bases in between. The CDR3 here is CASKNRASEQYF. The CDR3 region has the DNA TGTGCCAGCAAAAACAGGGCGTCCGAGCAGTACTTC.